Reported below is one TCR beta chain. No antigen is known for it. If patients had autoimmune disease history or systemic immunosuppression, they were excluded. The data stem from a study of OX40 agonist ivuxolimab in advanced cancers. The study, taken as a whole, reports: Patients who responded partially at 0.1-3.0 mg/kg showed clonal expansion ranking among the lowest.

Only in-frame clones appear in the TCRdb table, and some are missing; sequencing was by immunoSEQ multiplex PCR. The data show tens of thousands of clones, approximately 88% seen once. Germline CDR1 LNHDA, CDR2 SQIVND (reference sequence). The CDR3 length is 14 residues. Trimming took 0 bases from V and 2 from J, leaving 8 bases between them. The sample was CD4+ or CD8+ T cells sorted from blood, taken in a trial of the OX40 agonist ivuxolimab. V is TRBV19 and J is TRBJ2-7; maybe TRBD2 (5 bases). The origin of this receptor is an adult with an advanced solid tumor such as melanoma, head and neck, liver or kidney cancer. The CDR3 reads CASSIETTTYEQYF. CDR3 sequence (DNA): TGTGCCAGTAGTATAGAGACTACCACCTACGAGCAGTACTTC.